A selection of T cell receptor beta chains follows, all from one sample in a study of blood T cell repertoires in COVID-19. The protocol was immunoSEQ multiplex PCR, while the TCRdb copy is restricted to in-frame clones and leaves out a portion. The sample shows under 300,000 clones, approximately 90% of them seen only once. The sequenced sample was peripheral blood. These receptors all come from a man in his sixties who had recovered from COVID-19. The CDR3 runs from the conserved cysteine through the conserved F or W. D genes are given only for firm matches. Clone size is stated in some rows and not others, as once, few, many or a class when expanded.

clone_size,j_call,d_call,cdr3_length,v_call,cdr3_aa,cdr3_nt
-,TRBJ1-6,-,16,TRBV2,CASSRGQSSYNSPLHF,TGTGCCAGCAGCCGCGGACAGAGCTCCTATAATTCACCCCTCCACTTT
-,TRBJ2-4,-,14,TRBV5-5,CASSLGPGQKVQYF,TGTGCCAGCAGCTTGGGTCCGGGACAAAAAGTTCAGTACTTC
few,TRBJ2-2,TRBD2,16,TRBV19,CASSRLAGANTGELFF,TGTGCCAGTAGTCGTCTAGCGGGGGCGAACACCGGGGAGCTGTTTTTT
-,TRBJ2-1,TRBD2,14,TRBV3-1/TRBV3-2,CASSPLAGGRGWFF,TGTGCCAGCAGCCCACTAGCGGGGGGGCGGGGTTGGTTCTTC
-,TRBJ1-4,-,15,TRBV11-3,CASSPGLQRDEKLFF,TGTGCCAGCAGCCCAGGACTGCAAAGGGATGAAAAACTGTTTTTT
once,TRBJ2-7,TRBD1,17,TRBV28,CASSSQINRGRLNEQYF,TGTGCCAGCAGTTCTCAGATCAACAGGGGGCGTCTGAACGAGCAGTACTTC
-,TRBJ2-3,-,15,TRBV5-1,CASSLGGRSTDTQYF,TGCGCCAGCAGCTTGGGGGGGCGTAGCACAGATACGCAGTATTTT
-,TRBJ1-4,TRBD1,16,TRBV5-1,CASSFSGGASNEKLFF,TGCGCCAGCAGCTTTTCAGGGGGCGCTTCTAATGAAAAACTGTTTTTT
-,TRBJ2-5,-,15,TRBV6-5,CASSYSPRLQETQYF,TGTGCCAGCAGTTACTCACCGCGACTCCAGGAGACCCAGTACTTC
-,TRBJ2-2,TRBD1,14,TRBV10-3,CAISRDRGAGELFF,TGTGCCATCAGTCGTGACAGGGGGGCCGGGGAGCTGTTTTTT
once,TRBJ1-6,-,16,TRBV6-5,CASSSERSAYNSPLHF,TGTGCCAGCAGTTCGGAGAGATCGGCCTATAATTCACCCCTCCACTTT
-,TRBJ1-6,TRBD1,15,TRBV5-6,CASSFGTGGNSPLHF,TGTGCCAGCAGCTTTGGCACAGGGGGTAATTCACCCCTCCACTTT
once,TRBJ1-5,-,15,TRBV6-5,CASSDSGFSNQPQHF,TGTGCCAGCAGCGATTCAGGGTTTAGCAATCAGCCCCAGCATTTT
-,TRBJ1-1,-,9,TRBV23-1,CATYTEAFF,TGCGCCACCTATACTGAAGCTTTCTTT
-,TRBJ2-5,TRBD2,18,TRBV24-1,CATSDSVVPVGGGETQYF,TGTGCCACCAGTGATTCTGTGGTACCGGTTGGGGGGGGAGAGACCCAGTACTTC
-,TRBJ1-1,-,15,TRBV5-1,CASSPMGGPTGRAFF,TGCGCCAGCAGCCCCATGGGGGGGCCAACGGGAAGAGCTTTCTTT